A selection of T cell receptor beta chains follows, all from one sample in a study of blood T cell repertoires in COVID-19. Method: immunoSEQ multiplex PCR; TCRdb's copy keeps in-frame clones and lacks some. The sample yields more than 50,000 clones, roughly 77% seen once. The sample comprised peripheral blood. The receptors here all came from a man aged 70 or older with active or convalescent COVID-19. CDR3s include the opening cysteine and the closing phenylalanine or tryptophan. The order of the fields is J gene, D gene, clone size, V gene, CDR3 protein, CDR3 DNA. D genes are given only for firm matches. Size is omitted from some rows. Given values are once, few, many or a class for expanded clones.

TRBJ1-4,.,.,TRBV5-5,CASSFRGEKLFF,TGTGCCAGCAGCTTCCGAGGGGAAAAACTGTTTTTT
TRBJ1-1,.,.,TRBV29-1,CSVSRQDTEAFF,TGCAGCGTCAGTAGACAAGACACTGAAGCTTTCTTT
TRBJ1-6,TRBD1,few,TRBV11-2,CASSPGGRNNSPLHF,TGTGCCAGCAGCCCAGGGGGCAGGAATAATTCACCCCTCCACTTT
TRBJ1-2,.,.,TRBV28,CASISPGRYGYTF,TGTGCCAGCATAAGTCCAGGGCGATATGGCTACACCTTC
TRBJ1-2,TRBD1,.,TRBV6-5,CAGQGYGVRGYTF,TGTGCCGGACAGGGTTACGGGGTTCGTGGCTACACCTTC
TRBJ2-5,TRBD2,few,TRBV29-1,CSVEGPRASGDSQETQYF,TGCAGCGTTGAAGGGCCTCGGGCTAGCGGGGATAGCCAAGAGACCCAGTACTTC
TRBJ1-5,.,.,TRBV6-2/TRBV6-3,CASSYVLGKNSDQPQHF,TGTGCCAGCAGTTACGTGCTCGGGAAAAATAGCGATCAGCCCCAGCATTTT
TRBJ2-7,TRBD1,.,TRBV29-1,CSVDGQGQAEQYF,TGCAGCGTTGACGGACAGGGGCAAGCCGAGCAGTACTTC
TRBJ1-2,TRBD1,once,TRBV7-2,CASSLDRVYGYTF,TGTGCCAGCAGCCTAGACAGGGTCTATGGCTACACCTTC
TRBJ1-2,TRBD1,.,TRBV6-4,CASSEKAFPGTGINYGYTF,TGTGCCAGCAGTGAAAAAGCATTCCCCGGGACAGGGATTAACTATGGCTACACCTTC
TRBJ2-3,.,.,TRBV29-1,CSATTGILTGNTQYF,TGCAGCGCAACCACCGGGATCTTGACGGGGAATACGCAGTATTTT
TRBJ2-1,.,.,TRBV21-1,CASSKGLAGGPISYNEQFF,TGTGCCAGCAGCAAGGGCCTGGCGGGAGGCCCAATCTCCTACAATGAGCAGTTCTTC
TRBJ1-1,TRBD1,.,TRBV6-6,CASSGPQGLYSTEAFF,TGTGCCAGCAGTGGGCCACAGGGGCTATATTCCACTGAAGCTTTCTTT
TRBJ1-2,TRBD1,once,TRBV5-5,CASSLYVQGAYTF,TGTGCCAGCAGCTTATATGTCCAGGGGGCCTACACCTTC
TRBJ2-3,TRBD2,once,TRBV27,CASRGGLPKGDTQYF,TGTGCCAGCAGGGGGGGACTACCCAAAGGGGATACGCAGTATTTT
TRBJ1-2,.,few,TRBV3-1/TRBV3-2,CASSHEGRYGYTF,TGTGCCAGCAGCCACGAGGGAAGGTATGGCTACACCTTC
TRBJ2-2,.,.,TRBV6-2/TRBV6-3,CASSYGAGTNTGELFF,TGTGCCAGCAGTTACGGGGCCGGAACGAACACCGGGGAGCTGTTTTTT
TRBJ2-3,.,.,TRBV7-2,CASSLGGGAIDTQYF,TGTGCCAGCAGCTTAGGTGGGGGGGCCATAGATACGCAGTATTTT
TRBJ2-1,.,.,TRBV6-5,CASKGAYNEQFF,TGTGCCAGCAAAGGGGCTTACAATGAGCAGTTCTTC
TRBJ1-1,.,.,TRBV6-1,CASSEGQENTEAFF,TGTGCCAGCAGTGAAGGGCAGGAGAACACTGAAGCTTTCTTT
TRBJ1-2,.,.,TRBV6-5,CASSYSKQGTRYGYTF,TGTGCCAGCAGTTACTCGAAACAGGGAACCCGGTATGGCTACACCTTC
TRBJ2-2,TRBD2,few,TRBV7-8,CASSLGTGRTSGPNTGELFF,TGTGCCAGCAGCTTAGGAACAGGTCGGACTAGCGGACCGAACACCGGGGAGCTGTTTTTT
TRBJ2-7,.,.,TRBV7-8,CASSFQVTYEQYF,TGTGCCAGCAGCTTCCAGGTTACCTACGAGCAGTACTTC
TRBJ1-4,TRBD1,.,TRBV4-3,CASSLGTATNEKLFF,TGCGCCAGCAGCCTTGGGACAGCAACTAATGAAAAACTGTTTTTT
TRBJ2-1,TRBD2,.,TRBV6-2/TRBV6-3,CASSYLTTSGGLSNNEQFF,TGTGCCAGCAGTTACCTAACTACTAGCGGGGGGCTTTCGAACAATGAGCAGTTCTTC
TRBJ1-2,TRBD1,.,TRBV5-4,CASSSGQGVRNYGYTF,TGTGCCAGCAGCTCCGGGCAGGGGGTAAGGAACTATGGCTACACCTTC
TRBJ1-1,.,.,TRBV24-1,CATSAGHMNTEAFF,TGTGCCACCAGTGCGGGTCATATGAACACTGAAGCTTTCTTT
TRBJ2-7,.,.,TRBV24-1,CATSSDRRGEQYF,TGTGCCACCAGTTCGGACAGACGGGGCGAGCAGTACTTC
TRBJ1-5,TRBD1,.,TRBV12-3/TRBV12-4,CASSTWTGSRHF,TGTGCCAGCAGTACATGGACAGGCTCTAGGCATTTT
TRBJ1-1,.,.,TRBV18,CASSDLGGTEAFF,TGTGCCAGCTCAGACTTGGGAGGCACTGAAGCTTTCTTT
TRBJ2-7,.,.,TRBV7-9,CASSLVDQGYFSYEQYF,TGTGCCAGCAGCTTAGTGGATCAGGGCTATTTCTCCTACGAGCAGTACTTC
TRBJ1-2,.,.,TRBV19,CASSRRGFDYGYTF,TGTGCCAGTAGCCGCCGGGGGTTCGACTATGGCTACACCTTC
TRBJ2-4,.,.,TRBV5-4,CASRARGAGNIQYF,TGTGCCAGCAGAGCTCGGGGGGCGGGAAACATTCAGTACTTC
TRBJ2-1,TRBD2,.,TRBV27,CASSPPTSLGNEQFF,TGTGCCAGCAGTCCCCCGACTAGCTTGGGGAATGAGCAGTTCTTC
TRBJ1-1,TRBD1,.,TRBV9,CASSRGGQPNTEAFF,TGTGCCAGCAGTCGGGGGGGACAGCCGAACACTGAAGCTTTCTTT
TRBJ1-6,.,.,TRBV2,CASSAPASSPLHF,TGTGCCAGCAGTGCGCCGGCTAGTTCACCCCTCCACTTT
TRBJ1-5,.,.,TRBV7-2,CASSPRIGGQQPQHF,TGTGCCAGCAGTCCAAGGATTGGGGGCCAACAGCCCCAGCATTTT
TRBJ2-1,.,.,TRBV11-3,CASSPRGLRSEQFF,TGTGCCAGCAGCCCCCGCGGGTTGAGGAGCGAGCAGTTCTTC
TRBJ2-7,TRBD1,few,TRBV27,CASRTWTGYEQYF,TGTGCCAGCAGAACGTGGACAGGGTACGAGCAGTACTTC
TRBJ2-3,.,few,TRBV11-3,CASSLVGRDTQYF,TGTGCCAGCAGCTTGGTGGGCCGGGATACGCAGTATTTT